The T cell receptor beta chain under discussion was sequenced for a study of cytomegalovirus exposure and HLA in healthy donors (dated by TCRdb to the late 2010s). Turning to the overall study: According to an earlier analysis of 550 to 750 of the donors, some 180 million T cells yielded over 100 million unique TCR beta sequences and roughly 280 Gb of sequence data. An early release that covered approximately 600 HLA-typed donors contained about 300 gigabases of sequencing data and some 87 million unique TCR sequences. Of the roughly 400 genotyped donors, over 80% were placed in the genetic ancestry cluster associated with self-reported Caucasian donors. The study was designed to test whether signatures of past pathogen exposure could be identified by cataloging public T cell receptors. Using immunosequencing, the study profiled T cell repertoires from around 680 subjects and related those repertoires to cytomegalovirus serostatus. Besides the first cohort of approximately 710 subjects, a separate validation cohort made up of roughly 120 different subjects was used. To predict cytomegalovirus infection status, the study brought together high-throughput TCR immunosequencing, statistical association of individual TCRs with disease status, and machine learning. To study patterns of TCR occurrence, a later analysis re-analyzed previously published TCR beta repertoires from 666 donors and added high-resolution HLA genotyping. In the later analysis, no new phenotypic data were used to find candidate immune exposures; instead, reliance was placed on TCR beta sequences and their occurrence across donors. To decide whether each TCR beta V gene segment behaved as functional or pseudogenic, an earlier analysis of 587 of the donors relied on high-throughput TCR beta sequencing. Donor age, sex, ethnicity and CMV serostatus were compiled together with the repertoire data. A later genetic analysis used genome-wide SNP genotypes for about three fifths of the 666 donors, treating that subset as a discovery cohort. Every repertoire in the discovery cohort had been generated on one and the same sequencing platform. Class I and class II HLA loci were covered by the typing at four-digit resolution. The number of typed donors differed by locus: about 620-630 for A, B, C, DRB1 and DQB1; about 520 for DQA1; over 600 for DPA1; and some 470 for DPB1. Roughly 5 DR-DQ haplotypes were treated as single units for association and clustering because of strong linkage in the cohort. Among under 450 genotyped donors of the cohort, an average of about 240,000 unique TCR beta nucleotide sequences were sequenced per donor, approximately 20% of them non-productive.

The library was built by means of the immunoSEQ multiplex PCR assay. For the multiplex PCR, a mixture combining 60 forward primers for TCR Vbeta segments and 13 reverse primers for TCR Jbeta segments was used. A multiplex PCR assay on genomic DNA amplified the CDR3 region of rearranged TCR beta genes. Amplified TCR beta libraries were sequenced as 87-base-pair reads on the Illumina HiSeq System. The original methods were these. A later analysis tallied 70 million to 100 million unique TCR beta chains across the 666 repertoires, and approximately 9.9 million of those chains were shared by two or more donors. Raw reads were error-corrected and collapsed into unique sequences by a nearest-neighbor algorithm in which closely related sequences were merged to remove PCR and sequencing errors. CDR3 sequences were aligned to IMGT reference sequences to assign V, D and J gene segments. For a sequence to be retained, a match of at least six nucleotides was required to both a V gene segment and a J gene segment. Rearrangements were classified as productive when the CDR3 lacked stop codons and remained in frame with V and J, and all other rearrangements were classified as non-productive. Following IMGT convention, CDR3 was defined as the stretch from the second conserved V-encoded cysteine up to the conserved J-encoded phenylalanine. The earlier analysis of 500 to 650 of the donors excluded any sequence lacking an unambiguous match to a single V gene segment. An earlier analysis of around 600 of the donors classified V segments as functional when productive rearrangements were above 56.7% and as segregating when the standard deviation between donors was above 5%. A statistical classification framework was built for diagnosing cytomegalovirus status from the catalog of TCR beta chain sequences. V and J gene assignment, in a later analysis, came from comparing TCR nucleotide sequences with IMGT/GENE-DB human TR gene sequences. In a later analysis, CDR3 sequences and most-parsimonious VDJ recombination scenarios were assigned using the TCRdist pipeline. A later analysis defined each TCR beta chain by its CDR3 amino acid sequence plus V-gene family, and excluded reads lacking a unique V-gene family. In a later analysis, 450 to 600 highly shared, low-generation-probability nucleotide sequences were removed to address suspected cross-contamination and a sequencing artifact. A later analysis calculated a clonal expansion index for each public chain from normalized within-repertoire ranks of inferred template counts. Generation probabilities in a later analysis came from a VDJ recombination model fitted to out-of-frame rearrangements, and those results were checked against IGoR. Hypergeometric tests were used in a later analysis to score TCR-TCR, TCR-HLA and TCR-CMV co-occurrence, with a repertoire-size bias correction applied to the TCR pairs. In a later analysis, false discovery rates were estimated by permuting HLA or CMV assignments 20 times. In a later analysis, co-occurring TCRs were grouped using DBSCAN, with TCRdist sequence similarity added in when clustering inside HLA-allele-positive subsets. Co-occurrence clustering excluded repertoires with fewer than 30,000 or more than 120,000 public chains, plus five with anomalous nucleotide sharing. TCRdb re-hosts the immuneACCESS table, in-frame sequences only. Its copies lack some clones; in the studies checked, an unresolved V gene accounts for under half of them, and the cause for the rest is not known. That table furnishes V, J and clone size, whereas the DNA furnished D and trimming. The sample has roughly 180,000 clones on record, more than 70% of them singletons. The ten largest account for around 4.3% of the sample.

General conclusions and limits of the study: According to a later analysis, most CMV-associated TCR beta chains appeared to be HLA-restricted, and the HLA associations seemed to be driven largely by CMV exposure. Sequencing depth was assumed to be roughly uniform across donors in the presence/absence analyses, though that assumption may not hold. Because HLA typing was unavailable for some donors at each locus, only the typed subset was used in association tests. About 15 rarely observed V segments, including chromosome 9 orphons, were excluded from the earlier analysis of almost 600 of the donors because counts were too low. In a later analysis, HLA-associated TCR beta chains showed more clonal expansion and lower generation probabilities than non-associated chains that were equally common. CMV serostatus was the only immune exposure information available for the cohort. In a later analysis, the rate of TCR association differed among HLA loci, with DRB1 alleles having the most associated TCRs and HLA-C alleles having the fewest. A further reported finding was that TCR beta sequences accurately predicted the HLA-A and HLA-B alleles for most subjects in the first cohort. An earlier analysis of 450 to 750 of the donors showed that most TCR beta V segments appeared in productive rearrangements either about 87% or about 30% of the time, which broadly matched IMGT annotations. The 87-base-pair reads could not distinguish some IMGT-functional V segments, including TRBV6-2 and TRBV6-3, so those segments were excluded. The authors suggested that the approach could potentially be extended to other disease states and immunological phenotypes. Correlated functional status among segregating V segments might be attributable to linkage disequilibrium, but an unknown experimental factor could not be ruled out. Only TCR beta chains were sequenced in this cohort, and the absence of alpha or paired-chain data limited detectable features. When HLA alleles, especially DR and DQ, strongly co-occurred, TCR associations were difficult to assign to individual alleles. V-gene and J-gene trimming of TCR beta chains was associated with a missense DCLRE1C variant in a later genetic analysis, and the association was replicated in an independent cohort. Most TCR sequences were seen in very few donors, while some public TCRs were found in many individuals. At a false discovery rate of 0.05, a later analysis linked around 17,000 TCR beta sequences to specific HLA alleles. The classifier was reported to diagnose cytomegalovirus status with high specificity and sensitivity in both the original cohort and the validation cohort. In a later analysis, several top co-occurrence clusters were reported to appear linked to parvovirus B19, influenza, CMV and Epstein-Barr virus. The sequencing pipeline was judged likely to have produced a cluster of highly shared sequence variants as a technical artifact. Compared with the 666-donor mean, donors in an Asian-associated ancestry cluster had fewer N-insertions in productive TCRs, according to a later genetic analysis. In the study, 164 TCR beta chains were listed as associated with cytomegalovirus. Three of the identified cytomegalovirus-associated TCR beta chains were confirmed in vitro to be specific for cytomegalovirus antigens.

In total, over 600 healthy bone marrow donors made up the cohort. All cohort members were sampled while nominally healthy, although unrecorded immune exposures were likely present. The donor was CMV seropositive and was included in the group of 250 to 300 seropositive cohort members. Every donor gave a peripheral blood sample, and the peripheral blood mononuclear cells from that sample were used for TCR beta sequencing. The Qiagen DNeasy Blood Extraction Kit was used to extract genomic DNA from the blood cell samples. Inclusive of the bounding cysteine and phenylalanine, the CDR3 is 13 residues long. Only the CDR3 portion is preserved as DNA: 39 bases, with reading frame beginning at the first base. CDR1 and CDR2, per the germline V gene, are SGHTA and FQGTGA. V drops 2 bases and J drops 4 bases, leaving 8 bases in between. Concerning this clone: The antigen it recognizes is unknown. One base away there is no much larger clone; base qualities are not given.

Sequenced: PBMCs. This receptor was identified in a woman between 50 and 59 years old in good health and CMV-seropositive. Recombination linked TRBV7-3 to TRBJ1-1; the D gene remains uncertain. CDR3 loop: CASSLYGTTEAFF. The sequenced DNA is TGTGCCAGCAGCTTATATGGCACCACTGAAGCTTTCTTT.